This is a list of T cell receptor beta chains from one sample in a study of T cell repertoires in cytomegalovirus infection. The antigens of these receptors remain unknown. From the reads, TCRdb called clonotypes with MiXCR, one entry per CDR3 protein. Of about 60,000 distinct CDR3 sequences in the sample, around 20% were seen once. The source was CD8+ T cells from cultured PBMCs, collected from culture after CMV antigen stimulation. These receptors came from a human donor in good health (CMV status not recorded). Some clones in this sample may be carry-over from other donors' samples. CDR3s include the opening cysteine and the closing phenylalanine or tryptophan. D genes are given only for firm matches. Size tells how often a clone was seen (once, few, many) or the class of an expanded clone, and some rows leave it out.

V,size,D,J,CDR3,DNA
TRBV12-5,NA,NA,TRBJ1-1,CASVLAVTEAFF,TGTGCTAGTGTCCTGGCGGTCACTGAAGCTTTCTTT
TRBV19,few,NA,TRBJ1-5,CASSISGDSNQPQHF,TGTGCCAGTAGTATATCGGGGGATAGCAATCAGCCCCAGCATTTT
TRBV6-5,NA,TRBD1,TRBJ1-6,CASILDRVVPNSPLHF,TGTGCCAGCATTCTCGACAGGGTAGTCCCCAATTCACCCCTCCACTTT
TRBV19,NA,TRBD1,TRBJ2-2,CASSPTRQGITGELFF,TGTGCCAGTAGTCCGACGCGACAGGGAATTACCGGGGAGCTGTTTTTT
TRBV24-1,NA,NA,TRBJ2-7,CATSDPGTEEQYF,TGTGCCACCAGTGACCCTGGGACGGAAGAGCAGTACTTC
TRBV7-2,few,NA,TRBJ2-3,CASSPQESGYVSDTQYF,TGTGCCAGCAGCCCCCAAGAGAGCGGATACGTCTCGGATACGCAGTATTTT
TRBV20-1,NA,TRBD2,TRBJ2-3,CSPLGGGDTQYF,TGCAGTCCACTGGGGGGGGGAGATACGCAGTATTTT
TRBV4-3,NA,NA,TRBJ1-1,CASSQAVRGMNTEAFF,TGCGCCAGCAGCCAAGCGGTTAGAGGGATGAACACTGAAGCTTTCTTT
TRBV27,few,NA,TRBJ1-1,CASRGYGGGPNTEAFF,TGTGCCAGCAGGGGATACGGGGGGGGTCCAAACACTGAAGCTTTCTTT
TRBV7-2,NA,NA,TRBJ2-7,CASAARSYEQYF,TGTGCCAGCGCCGCCAGGTCCTACGAGCAGTACTTC
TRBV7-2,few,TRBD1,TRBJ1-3,CASSSPTGAGDTIYF,TGTGCCAGCAGCTCCCCGACAGGGGCTGGCGACACCATATATTTT
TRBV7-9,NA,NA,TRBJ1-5,CASSLGGALGQPQHF,TGTGCCAGCAGCCTAGGCGGGGCGCTTGGGCAGCCCCAGCATTTT
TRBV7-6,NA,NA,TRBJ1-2,CASSFSGGQGSLIYGYTF,TGTGCCAGCAGCTTTTCGGGAGGGCAGGGTTCTCTCATCTATGGCTACACCTTC
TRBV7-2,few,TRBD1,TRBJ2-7,CASSHKRGQGYEQYF,TGTGCCAGCAGCCATAAAAGGGGGCAGGGGTACGAGCAGTACTTC
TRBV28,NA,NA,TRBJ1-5,CATSAKNQPQHF,TGTGCCACCTCAGCCAAGAATCAGCCCCAGCATTTT
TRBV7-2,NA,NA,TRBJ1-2,CASSSRGQGKGYGYTF,TGTGCCAGCAGCTCTAGAGGGCAGGGCAAGGGGTATGGCTACACCTTC
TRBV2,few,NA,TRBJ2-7,CASSFVTGTSYEQYF,TGTGCCAGCAGTTTTGTCACAGGGACTTCCTACGAGCAGTACTTC